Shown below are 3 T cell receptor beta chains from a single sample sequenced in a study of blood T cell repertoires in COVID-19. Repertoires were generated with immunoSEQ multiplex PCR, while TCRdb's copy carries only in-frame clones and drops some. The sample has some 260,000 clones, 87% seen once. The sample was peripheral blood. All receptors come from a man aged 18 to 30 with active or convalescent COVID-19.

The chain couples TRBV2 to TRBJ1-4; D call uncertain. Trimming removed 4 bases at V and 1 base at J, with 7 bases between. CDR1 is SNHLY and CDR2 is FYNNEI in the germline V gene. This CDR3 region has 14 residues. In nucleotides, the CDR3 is TGTGCCAGCAGTGGGGAGGGAACTAATGAAAAACTGTTTTTT. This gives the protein CASSGEGTNEKLFF. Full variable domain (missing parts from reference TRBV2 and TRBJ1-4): EPEVTQTPSHQVTQMGQEVILRCVPISNHLYFYWYRQILGQKVEFLVSFYNNEISEKSEIFDDQFSVERPDGSNFTLKIRSTKLEDSAMYFCASSGEGTNEKLFFGSGTQLSVL.

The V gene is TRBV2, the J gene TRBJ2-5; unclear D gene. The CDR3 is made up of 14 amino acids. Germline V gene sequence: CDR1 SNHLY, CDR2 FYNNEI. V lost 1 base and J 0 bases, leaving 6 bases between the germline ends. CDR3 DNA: TGTGCCAGCAGTGAAGGTTCAGACCAAGAGACCCAGTACTTC. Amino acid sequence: CASSEGSDQETQYF. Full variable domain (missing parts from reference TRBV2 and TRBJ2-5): EPEVTQTPSHQVTQMGQEVILRCVPISNHLYFYWYRQILGQKVEFLVSFYNNEISEKSEIFDDQFSVERPDGSNFTLKIRSTKLEDSAMYFCASSEGSDQETQYFGPGTRLLVL.

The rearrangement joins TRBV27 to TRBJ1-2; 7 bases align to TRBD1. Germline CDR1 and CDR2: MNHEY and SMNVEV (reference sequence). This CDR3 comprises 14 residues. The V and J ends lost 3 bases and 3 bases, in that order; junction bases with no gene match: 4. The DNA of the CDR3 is TGTGCCAGCAGTTTGAGAGGGGGCTACTATGGCTACACCTTC. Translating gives CASSLRGGYYGYTF.